The T cell receptor beta chain under discussion was sequenced for a study of monozygotic twins with inflammatory bowel disease. Points on this clonotype: Its antigen remains unknown.

Study-wide points: Sharing of clonotypes with others was lower in IBD patients than in healthy twins, and this was especially so with disease activity.

Two nested PCRs, run for roughly 16 and 10 cycles, were applied to TCRalpha and TCRbeta cDNA. TCRdb re-called the 5' RACE reads; every CDR3 protein appears as one record, without DNA. The record lists over 90,000 distinct CDR3 sequences, of which the ten most abundant hold roughly 1.8%. The sample taken for sequencing was blood. This TCR derives from a human donor with ulcerative colitis or Crohn's disease, or a healthy co-twin of an affected twin (not recorded which).

The CDR3 region is CASSPGLGSSYNEQFF. The V call is TRBV7-9, the J call TRBJ2-1; TCRdb's D call, TRBD2, is unchecked because there is no DNA. The length of the CDR3 is 16 residues. Germline lookup yields CDR1 SEHNR and CDR2 FQNEAQ (reference sequence). The full variable domain, completed using reference TRBV7-9 and TRBJ2-1, is DTGVSQNPRHKITKRGQNVTFRCDPISEHNRLYWYRQTLGQGPEFLTYFQNEAQLEKSRLLSDRFSAERPKGSFSTLEIQRTEQGDSAMYLCASSPGLGSSYNEQFFGPGTRLTVL.